Each of the 17 T cell receptor beta chains below was sequenced from the same sample in a study of T cells in Graves' hyperthyroidism and ophthalmopathy. Researchers amplified the TCR beta CDR3 regions from RNA transcripts. An initial round of RT-PCR targeting the TCR CDR3 relied on the HTBI primer set. TCRdb re-called the multiplex PCR reads with MiXCR, one entry per CDR3 protein. The data contain 350,000 to 450,000 distinct CDR3 sequences, over 12% of them singletons. The sequenced material came from blood. These receptors all come from a man in his forties or fifties with Graves' ophthalmopathy.

This clonotype occurred many times. The chain couples TRBV12-3 or TRBV12-4 to TRBJ2-7, with 9 bases aligning to TRBD1. The V segment lost 6 bases and the J segment 8 bases; nucleotides outside the gene matches: 8. The CDR3 is 13 residues long. The CDR3 DNA reads as TGTGCCAGCAGCCCGGGACAGGGTGGTAAGCAGTACTTC. The encoded protein is CASSPGQGGKQYF.

This clonotype was counted many times. The CDR3 loop is CASSYGDLATNEKLFF. DNA for the CDR3: TGTGCCAGCAGCTACGGCGACCTTGCAACTAATGAAAAACTGTTTTTT. The chain employs TRBV6-2 or TRBV6-3 and TRBJ1-4; the D is unclear. The V and J ends lost 6 bases and 0 bases respectively, with 14 bases between them. CDR3 size: 16 residues. In germline, CDR1 is MNHEY, CDR2 SVGEGT.

This chain links TRBV11-2 with TRBJ2-3; 7 bases match TRBD1. The V gene end was trimmed by 3 bases and the J gene end by 2 bases; junction bases not matched to a gene: 2. The CDR3 is 14 residues long. Germline V lookup: CDR1 SGHAT, CDR2 FQNNGV. The CDR3, as DNA: TGTGCCAGCAGCTTGGGACAGTTCACAGATACGCAGTATTTT. Translation: CASSLGQFTDTQYF.

At least ten counts were recorded for this clonotype. The chain recombines TRBV11-2 with TRBJ1-6, with 7 bases fitting TRBD1. This CDR3 is 15 amino acids long. Trimming took 3 bases from V and 10 from J; bases not matched to a gene: 9. Germline CDR1 SGHAT, CDR2 FQNNGV. The CDR3 DNA is TGTGCCAGCAGCTTGGTAGAGGGGGCAGGGTCACCCCTCCACTTT. Translating gives CASSLVEGAGSPLHF. Combining the CDR3 with reference TRBV11-2 and TRBJ1-6 gives the whole variable domain EAGVAQSPRYKIIEKRQSVAFWCNPISGHATLYWYQQILGQGPKLLIQFQNNGVVDDSQLPKDRFSAERLKGVDSTLKIQPAKLEDSAVYLCASSLVEGAGSPLHFGNGTRLTVT.

This clonotype has at least ten counts. J is TRBJ2-2 and V is TRBV28, with D unresolved. CDR1 and CDR2 (germline): MDHEN, SYDVKM. The CDR3 is 15 residues long. V lost 6 bases, J lost 2 bases, and 13 bases lay in between. The CDR3 DNA is TGTGCCAGCAGCCCGGACGGAAGAAACACCGGGGAGCTGTTTTTT. Translating gives CASSPDGRNTGELFF.

This clonotype was seen at least ten times. The V call is TRBV20-1, the J call TRBJ2-7; TRBD2 agrees at 10 bases. Per the germline V gene, CDR1 is DFQATT and CDR2 is SNEGSKA (reference sequence). This CDR3 is built from 15 residues. The J segment lost 6 bases and the V segment lost 3 bases, leaving 11 bases of the junction unmatched. The CDR3 coding sequence is TGCAGTGCTAGCGGGGCTAGCGGGAGTATCCGCGAGCAGTACTTC. Translation: CSASGASGSIREQYF.

This clonotype was detected many times. This rearrangement joins TRBV29-1 to TRBJ2-7; D tentatively reads TRBD1 or TRBD2 (5 bases each). Germline loops: CDR1 SQVTM, CDR2 ANQGSEA. This CDR3 is 15 amino acids long. V shed 2 bases and J shed 2 bases, with 16 bases lying between them. The CDR3 DNA reads as TGCAGCGTTGAAAGGGACGTGGCGGGCACCTACGAGCAGTACTTC. Protein sequence: CSVERDVAGTYEQYF.

This clonotype occurred many times. The V and J genes are TRBV6-2 or TRBV6-3 and TRBJ2-7; TRBD1 matches at 7 bases. This CDR3 has 14 residues. Germline V gene lookup returns CDR1 MNHEY and CDR2 SVGEGT. Trimming took 6 bases from V and 0 from J; bases not matched to a gene: 5. CDR3 residues: CASSKDRASYEQYF. CDR3 bases: TGTGCCAGCAGCAAAGACAGGGCCTCCTACGAGCAGTACTTC.

This clonotype was recorded at least ten times. V is TRBV30 and J is TRBJ1-1, with D maybe TRBD1 (6 bases). Germline CDR1 reads GTSNPN; CDR2 reads SVGIG (reference sequence). Trimming left V 5 bases short and J 9 bases short, with 10 bases between. This CDR3 has 10 residues. The DNA of the CDR3 is TGTGCCTGGGCCCGGGACAAAGCTTTCTTT. This codes for CAWARDKAFF.

At least ten counts were recorded for this clonotype. The chain recombines TRBV5-1 with TRBJ2-7; the D call may be TRBD1 or TRBD2 (5 bases each). Germline CDR1 reads SGHRS; CDR2 reads YFSETQ. The CDR3 has 17 amino acids. V lost 4 bases and J 2 bases, leaving 22 bases between the germline ends. The CDR3 nucleotides are TGCGCCAGCAGCGTTGATATCGGGATAGACAGAGCCTACGAGCAGTACTTC. Amino acids: CASSVDIGIDRAYEQYF.

This clonotype was detected ten times or more. The rearrangement uses TRBV5-4 and TRBJ2-7, with 9 bases aligning to TRBD2. The trim removed 0 bases at V and 7 bases at J, leaving 5 bases unmatched. The germline V gene encodes CDR1 SGHNT and CDR2 YYREEE (reference sequence). The CDR3 loop spans 14 amino acids. The CDR3: CASSLGLADGEQYF. Written as DNA, the CDR3 is TGTGCCAGCAGCTTGGGACTAGCGGACGGAGAGCAGTACTTC.

This clonotype was counted ten times or more. The chain recombines TRBV19 with TRBJ2-5, with TRBD2 identical over 10 bases. Germline CDR1 reads LNHDA; CDR2 reads SQIVND (reference sequence). The CDR3 contains 19 residues. J gave up 4 bases and V 3 bases, and 17 bases lay outside the gene matches. In nucleotides, the CDR3 is TGTGCCAGTAGTATCCGGGTAGCGGGAGGCCGCCGGGTAATAGAGACCCAGTACTTC. This translates into CASSIRVAGGRRVIETQYF.

This clonotype was recorded many times. This chain joins TRBV18 and TRBJ2-5, with D perhaps TRBD2 (5 bases). The CDR3 spans 12 residues. V lost 4 bases and J 11 bases, leaving 14 bases between the germline ends. Germline CDR1 reads KGHSH; CDR2 reads LQKENI. The CDR3 nucleotides are TGTGCCAGCTCACTACTCGGTGAGGGACAGTACTTC. Translated: CASSLLGEGQYF.

This clonotype was seen many times. The chain has TRBV19 and TRBJ2-1; TRBD2 aligns across 8 bases. The CDR3 spans 15 residues. Germline V gene lookup returns CDR1 LNHDA and CDR2 SQIVND (reference sequence). Trimming took 3 bases from V and 10 from J; bases not matched to a gene: 11. CDR3 coding DNA: TGTGCCAGTAGTATCTTTCCTAGCGGGTGGCGCGAGCAGTTCTTC. As protein: CASSIFPSGWREQFF.

A few counts support this clonotype. CDR3 nucleotide sequence: TGTGCCACCAGCAGAGATCGGACAGGGGGGGATCAGCCCCAGCATTTT. Amino acid sequence: CATSRDRTGGDQPQHF. The chain is built from TRBV15 and TRBJ1-5, with 10 positions matching TRBD1. CDR1 LNHNV and CDR2 YYDKDF come from the germline V gene (reference sequence). This CDR3 is built from 16 residues. Trimming took 0 bases from V and 5 from J; bases not matched to a gene: 4.

At least ten counts were recorded for this clonotype. This chain joins TRBV5-1 and TRBJ1-2; maybe TRBD1 (5 bases). Germline assignment: CDR1 SGHRS and CDR2 YFSETQ. The CDR3 is made up of 15 amino acids. Trimming stripped 4 bases from V and 6 bases from J, with 19 bases between. The CDR3: CASSQQGTPLNGYTF. The CDR3 DNA sequence: TGCGCCAGCAGCCAGCAGGGCACACCGCTTAATGGCTACACCTTC.

The chain has TRBV24-1 and TRBJ2-1; TRBD1 matches at 11 bases. Per the germline V gene, CDR1 is KGHDR and CDR2 is SFDVKD. The length of the CDR3 is 18 residues. The V gene end was trimmed by 0 bases and the J gene end by 8 bases; junction bases not matched to a gene: 11. CDR3 sequence (DNA): TGTGCCACCAGTGATTTGGCAGGGACAGGGGGGGTTGAAGATGAGCAGTTCTTC. This sequence encodes CATSDLAGTGGVEDEQFF.